The 30 T cell receptor beta chains given below trace back to one sample, sequenced in a study of T-cell memory formation after mild COVID-19 (dated by TCRdb to about 2021). To prepare the library, 5' RACE was applied. The instrument given in TCRdb is Illumina NovaSeq 6000. TCRdb cleaned the public reads at Q25 with fastp, built clones with MiXCR and kept in-frame beta chains. Merged by CDR3 protein, the rows form single entries marked with the most common genes and DNA. For this sample there are 280,000 or so distinct CDR3 sequences; 7.5% to 9.5% appear just once. The ten largest clones take up approximately 23% of the sample. The sequencing input was PBMCs or a T cell subset sorted from them (not recorded which). These receptors all stem from a man aged 18 to 35 who had mild COVID-19 (a few samples of this study predate the infection). The sample titles of this study are shuffled in the database, so cell type and time point are left out; the donor was told from shared clones.

The chain carries TRBV4-1 and TRBJ2-1; a possible D gene is TRBD1 (5 bases). V lost 3 bases to trimming and J lost 2 bases, with 17 bases between them. Per germline, CDR1 MGHRA and CDR2 YSYEKL. CDR3 length equals 17 residues. The CDR3: CASSQGDRGAPYNEQFF. The CDR3 coding sequence is TGCGCCAGCAGCCAGGGTGACAGAGGAGCTCCCTACAATGAGCAGTTCTTC.

This clonotype was seen a handful of times. V and J are TRBV27 and TRBJ2-2, with D unresolved. The ends were cut back, 2 bases at V and 1 base at J, with 8 bases in the middle. The germline V gene has CDR1 MNHEY and CDR2 SMNVEV (reference sequence). The CDR3 covers 15 residues. CDR3 in amino acids: CASSLHAMNTGELFF. DNA of the CDR3: TGTGCCAGCAGTTTACACGCTATGAACACCGGGGAGCTGTTTTTT.

This clonotype has a handful of counts. This chain links TRBV27 with TRBJ2-2; 9 nucleotides match TRBD1. The CDR3 loop spans 15 amino acids. V shed 7 bases and J 3 bases; nucleotides not matched to a gene: 6. Germline lookup yields CDR1 MNHEY and CDR2 SMNVEV (reference sequence). CDR3 protein: CASTSGQGHTGELFF. CDR3 nucleotide sequence: TGTGCCAGCACCTCCGGACAGGGGCACACCGGGGAGCTGTTTTTT.

This clonotype occurred many times. The chain recombines TRBV7-2 with TRBJ1-2; no definite D call. Germline CDR1 SGHTA, CDR2 FQGNSA. Trimming removed 1 base at V and 4 bases at J, with 4 bases between. This CDR3 is 12 amino acids long. The CDR3 is CASSLESYGYTF. The CDR3 nucleotides are TGTGCCAGCAGCTTAGAGAGCTATGGCTACACCTTC.

This clonotype was seen a few times. J is TRBJ2-2 and V is TRBV19; a possible D gene is TRBD2 (5 bases). Germline-derived CDR1 and CDR2 are LNHDA and SQIVND (reference sequence). V was clipped by 6 bases and J by 5 bases, with 13 bases between them. CDR3 length: 14 residues. This CDR3 is CASRLSGETGELFF. DNA for the CDR3: TGTGCCAGTAGGTTAAGCGGAGAGACCGGGGAGCTGTTTTTT.

There are a few counts of this clonotype. This chain links TRBV28 with TRBJ2-1; D uncertain. The germline V and J ends were trimmed by 4 bases and 4 bases, with 14 bases remaining between them. Germline V gene lookup returns CDR1 MDHEN and CDR2 SYDVKM. This CDR3 region has 15 residues. CDR3 bases: TGTGCCAGCAGTTCCCCTTCAGGACGGTACAATGAGCAGTTCTTC. It specifies CASSSPSGRYNEQFF.

This clonotype was detected ten times or more. The chain is built from TRBV7-2 and TRBJ1-4; TRBD1 might be the D (5 bases). V was clipped by 7 bases and J by 6 bases, with 18 bases between them. The CDR3 is 15 amino acids. Germline V gene data show CDR1 as SGHTA and CDR2 as FQGNSA. CDR3 nucleotide sequence: TGTGCCAGCACCCGTCAGAGGGGAGCTGATGAAAAACTGTTTTTT. It translates to CASTRQRGADEKLFF.

The rearrangement joins TRBV9 to TRBJ1-1; a possible D gene is TRBD1 (5 bases). V gave up 0 bases and J gave up 3 bases, with 9 bases separating them. Looked up from germline, CDR1 is SGDLS and CDR2 is YYNGEE. The CDR3 is 14 residues long. The CDR3 sequence is CASSVAGSHTEAFF. In DNA form, the CDR3 reads TGTGCCAGCAGCGTAGCAGGGTCGCACACTGAAGCTTTCTTT.

This clonotype showed up many times. This chain connects TRBV12-3 or TRBV12-4 to TRBJ1-2, with unresolved D. This CDR3 has 15 residues. The V and J ends lost 8 bases and 0 bases respectively, with 16 bases between them. The CDR3 DNA sequence: TGTGCCAGCGGGTCCATCGATCTTTCTAACTATGGCTACACCTTC. Encoded protein: CASGSIDLSNYGYTF.

This clonotype was recorded at least ten times. The chain uses TRBV28 and TRBJ1-1; D is possibly TRBD1 (5 bases). Germline lookup yields CDR1 MDHEN and CDR2 SYDVKM. CDR3 length equals 15 residues. Trimming removed 7 bases from V and 4 bases from J, with 19 bases in between. CDR3 sequence: CASNPGGGFPTEAFF. CDR3 bases: TGTGCCAGCAATCCCGGGGGAGGGTTTCCCACTGAAGCTTTCTTT.

This clonotype was picked up a small number of times. The CDR3 DNA sequence: TGCAGTGCTAGAAGGGGGTACAACACCGGGGAGCTGTTTTTT. It translates to CSARRGYNTGELFF. The chain combines TRBV20-1 with TRBJ2-2, with D perhaps TRBD1 (6 bases). The CDR3 is made up of 14 amino acids. V was shortened by 2 bases and J by 2 bases, with 9 bases between the two germline ends. Germline V lookup: CDR1 DFQATT, CDR2 SNEGSKA (reference sequence).

The V call is TRBV12-3 or TRBV12-4, the J call TRBJ2-7; D remains ambiguous. This CDR3 contains 12 residues. V lost 3 bases and J 6 bases, leaving 9 bases between the germline ends. CDR3 sequence reads: CASSLVQLEQYF. The CDR3 DNA reads TGTGCCAGCAGTTTGGTACAGCTCGAGCAGTACTTC.

V and J are TRBV7-6 and TRBJ2-7; TRBD2 might be the D (6 bases). The CDR3 is 15 amino acids. Germline CDR1 and CDR2: SGHVS and FNYEAQ. V was shortened by 2 bases and J by 2 bases, with 13 bases between the two germline ends. The CDR3 bases are TGTGCCAGCAGCTTAAAAAGCGGGCCTCCCTACGAGCAGTACTTC. Protein: CASSLKSGPPYEQYF. The full variable domain, its missing parts supplied by reference TRBV7-6 and TRBJ2-7, is GAGVSQSPRYKVTKRGQDVALRCDPISGHVSLYWYRQALGQGPEFLTYFNYEAQQDKSGLPNDRFSAERPEGSISTLTIQRTEQRDSAMYRCASSLKSGPPYEQYFGPGTRLTVT.

This clonotype was counted only a few times. The chain joins TRBV15 to TRBJ2-5; D is possibly TRBD2 (5 bases). Trimming took 3 bases from V and 4 from J, leaving 12 bases between them. This CDR3 comprises 14 residues. Germline V CDR1 and CDR2: LNHNV, YYDKDF (reference sequence). The CDR3: CATSRMAGGETQYF. In DNA, the CDR3 is TGTGCCACCAGCAGGATGGCCGGAGGAGAGACCCAGTACTTC.

This clonotype was seen ten or more times. The chain links TRBV6-6 to TRBJ2-1; 9 bases are shared with TRBD2. Unmatched junction bases numbered 6, after V lost 6 bases and J lost 3 bases. Germline loops: CDR1 MNHNY, CDR2 SVGAGI (reference sequence). The CDR3 has 15 residues. The CDR3 coding sequence is TGTGCCAGCAGCCCTCTAGCGGGGCACTACAATGAGCAGTTCTTC. Translating it yields CASSPLAGHYNEQFF.

This sequence joins TRBV6-5 and TRBJ2-1, with unresolved D. Germline V CDR1 and CDR2: MNHEY, SVGAGI. CDR3 length: 14 residues. V was shortened by 0 bases and J by 6 bases, with 9 bases between the two germline ends. The CDR3 nucleotides are TGTGCCAGCAGTTACTCGAGTGGGATCAATGAGCAGTTCTTC. Encoded protein: CASSYSSGINEQFF.

The chain combines TRBV25-1 with TRBJ1-5; TRBD1 aligns across 8 bases. The CDR3 runs 14 residues. From germline, CDR1 is MGHDK and CDR2 SYGVNS. The V and J ends lost 8 bases and 4 bases, in that order; junction bases with no gene match: 7. The CDR3 DNA follows: TGTGCCAGCCGCCGACAGGGGTATAATCAGCCCCAGCATTTT. Encoded protein: CASRRQGYNQPQHF. The full variable domain, completed using reference TRBV25-1 and TRBJ1-5, is EADIYQTPRYLVIGTGKKITLECSQTMGHDKMYWYQQDPGMELHLIHYSYGVNSTEKGDLSSESTVSRIRTEHFPLTLESARPSHTSQYLCASRRQGYNQPQHFGDGTRLSIL.

This clonotype was found a few times. The rearrangement uses TRBV5-6 and TRBJ2-7; TRBD2 matches at 11 bases. After removal of 0 bases from V and 3 bases from J, the junction contained 5 bases not matched to a gene. This CDR3 has 16 residues. In germline, CDR1 is SGHDT, CDR2 YYEEEE. The chain's CDR3 is CASSLATSGDLYEQYF. Written as DNA, the CDR3 is TGTGCCAGCAGCTTGGCGACTAGCGGGGACCTCTACGAGCAGTACTTC.

This clonotype was found many times. The V and J genes are TRBV5-4 and TRBJ2-5; possibly TRBD1 or TRBD2 for D (5 bases each). CDR1 SGHNT and CDR2 YYREEE come from the germline V gene (reference sequence). Trimming pared 7 bases from V and 1 base from J, leaving 8 bases between. The CDR3 is 12 residues long. The CDR3 DNA is TGTGCCAGCGGGGGTTCCCAAGAGACCCAGTACTTC. Its protein is CASGGSQETQYF.

This clonotype was seen ten or more times. This chain uses TRBV13 with TRBJ2-3; D perhaps matches TRBD1 (6 bases). V lost 4 bases, J lost 1 base, and 9 bases lay in between. CDR1 PRHDT and CDR2 FYEKMQ come from the germline V gene (reference sequence). This CDR3 is built from 14 residues. For the CDR3, the DNA is TGTGCCAGCAGCTCCAGGGGAGGCACAGATACGCAGTATTTT. This codes for CASSSRGGTDTQYF.

This clonotype was detected a few times. The chain carries TRBV27 and TRBJ2-1; TRBD1 matches 8 bases. The CDR3 consists of 16 residues. V trimming: 0 bases; J trimming: 5 bases; junction bases outside the gene matches: 6. Germline CDR1 is MNHEY and CDR2 is SMNVEV (reference sequence). The DNA of the CDR3 is TGTGCCAGCAGTTTATCCCGGGACAGGCTAAACAATGAGCAGTTCTTC. Translation gives CASSLSRDRLNNEQFF.

This clonotype was picked up many times. The J gene is TRBJ2-3, the V gene TRBV27; D uncertain. With 7 bases removed from V and 0 bases from J, the gap between germline ends came to 14 bases. In germline, CDR1 is MNHEY, CDR2 SMNVEV (reference sequence). The CDR3 consists of 15 residues. CDR3 DNA: TGTGCCAGCAAGACCGCGGTGGATAGCACAGATACGCAGTATTTT. It is translated as CASKTAVDSTDTQYF.

The chain uses TRBV18 and TRBJ1-2, with D perhaps matching TRBD1 (6 bases). Germline V gene sequence: CDR1 KGHSH, CDR2 LQKENI. The V end was cut by 2 bases, the J end by 4 bases, with 14 bases between. This CDR3 comprises 15 residues. Here the CDR3 reads CASSPAGGGAYGYTF. In nucleotides, the CDR3 is TGTGCCAGCTCACCAGCCGGTGGGGGCGCCTATGGCTACACCTTC.

This clonotype was detected ten times or more. J is TRBJ1-2 and V is TRBV4-1; no reliable D call. The CDR3 has 16 amino acids. Per germline, CDR1 MGHRA and CDR2 YSYEKL. V gave up 0 bases and J gave up 8 bases, with 19 bases separating them. CDR3 protein: CASSQDNIKAGRGYTF. The DNA of the CDR3 is TGCGCCAGCAGCCAAGATAATATAAAGGCCGGCCGGGGCTACACCTTC.

This clonotype was seen more than once but under ten times. This chain uses TRBV6-5 with TRBJ1-2; D is possibly TRBD1 (5 bases). The V gene lost 2 bases and the J gene lost 6 bases, with 19 bases spanning the gap. The germline V gene has CDR1 MNHEY and CDR2 SVGAGI. The CDR3 length is 16 residues. CDR3 DNA sequence: TGTGCCAGCAGTTACCGCCGCGGGGGTTCCCTAAATGGCTACACCTTC. Translation: CASSYRRGGSLNGYTF.

The rearrangement links TRBV6-4 to TRBJ2-7; no clear D gene. The germline gives CDR1 MRHNA, CDR2 SNTAGT. CDR3 length equals 11 residues. V lost 4 bases and J 5 bases, leaving 6 bases between the germline ends. CDR3 loop: CASSVGHEQYV. DNA for the CDR3: TGTGCCAGCAGTGTGGGCCACGAGCAGTACGTC.

The sample holds a few counts of this clonotype. The J gene is TRBJ2-3, the V gene TRBV7-8; 8 nucleotides align to TRBD1. Germline CDR1 reads SGHVS; CDR2 reads FQNEAQ. The J segment lost 5 bases and the V segment lost 3 bases, leaving 13 bases of the junction unmatched. The CDR3 extends over 17 amino acids. The CDR3 DNA reads as TGTGCCAGCAGCTTCACCCGGACAGGGCAGGAGAAAGATACGCAGTATTTT. This gives the protein CASSFTRTGQEKDTQYF.

This clonotype was counted ten times or more. This sequence joins TRBV5-1 and TRBJ2-7; 8 bases are shared with TRBD1. The CDR3 is 13 residues long. Germline values: CDR1 SGHRS, CDR2 YFSETQ. V shed 8 bases and J 3 bases; nucleotides not matched to a gene: 7. The CDR3 region is CASREGQDYEQYF. The CDR3 DNA follows: TGCGCCAGTAGAGAGGGACAGGACTACGAGCAGTACTTC. Based on the CDR3 plus reference TRBV5-1 and TRBJ2-7, the full variable domain is KAGVTQTPRYLIKTRGQQVTLSCSPISGHRSVSWYQQTPGQGLQFLFEYFSETQRNKGNFPGRFSGRQFSNSRSEMNVSTLELGDSALYLCASREGQDYEQYFGPGTRLTVT.

The sample holds many counts of this clonotype. The J gene is TRBJ2-3, the V gene TRBV5-1; D unresolved. Trimming took off 4 bases at V and 3 bases at J, with 12 bases between the two ends. Per germline, CDR1 SGHRS and CDR2 YFSETQ. The CDR3 consists of 14 residues. The CDR3 here is CASSGNRVTDTQYF. In DNA, the CDR3 is TGCGCCAGCAGCGGGAACCGCGTGACAGATACGCAGTATTTT.

This clonotype was observed at least ten times. The V gene is TRBV4-1, the J gene TRBJ2-1; 13 bases are a match to TRBD2. The CDR3 loop spans 18 amino acids. V lost 0 bases and J lost 2; bases outside the gene matches: 4. Germline values: CDR1 MGHRA, CDR2 YSYEKL. CDR3 region: CASSQELAGGAPYNEQFF. CDR3 in DNA: TGCGCCAGCAGCCAAGAACTAGCGGGGGGGGCCCCCTACAATGAGCAGTTCTTC.